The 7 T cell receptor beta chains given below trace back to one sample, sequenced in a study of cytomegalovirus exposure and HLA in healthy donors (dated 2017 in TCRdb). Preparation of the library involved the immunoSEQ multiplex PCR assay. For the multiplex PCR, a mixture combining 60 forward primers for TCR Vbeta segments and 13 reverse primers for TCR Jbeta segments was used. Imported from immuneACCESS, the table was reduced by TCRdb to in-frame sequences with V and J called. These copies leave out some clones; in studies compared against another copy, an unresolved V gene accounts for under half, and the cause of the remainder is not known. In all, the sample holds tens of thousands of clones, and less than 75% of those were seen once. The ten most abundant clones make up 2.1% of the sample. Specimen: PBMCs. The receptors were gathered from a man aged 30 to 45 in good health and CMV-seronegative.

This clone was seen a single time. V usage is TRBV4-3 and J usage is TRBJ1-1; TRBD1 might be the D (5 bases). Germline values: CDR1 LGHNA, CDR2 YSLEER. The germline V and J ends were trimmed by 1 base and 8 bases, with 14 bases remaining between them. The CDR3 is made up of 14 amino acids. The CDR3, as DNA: TGCGCCAGCAGCCAAGGGCCAGGGAGGGCCGAAGCTTTCTTT. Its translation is CASSQGPGRAEAFF.

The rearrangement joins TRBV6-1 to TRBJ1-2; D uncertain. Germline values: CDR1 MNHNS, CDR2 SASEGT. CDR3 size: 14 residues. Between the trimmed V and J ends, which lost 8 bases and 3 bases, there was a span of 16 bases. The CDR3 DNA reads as TGTGCCAGCCCGAGGGATGAGCCGCACTATGGCTACACCTTC. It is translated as CASPRDEPHYGYTF.

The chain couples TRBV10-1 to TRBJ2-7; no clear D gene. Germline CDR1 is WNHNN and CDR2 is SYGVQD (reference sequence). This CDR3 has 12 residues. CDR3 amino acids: CALAESSYEQYF. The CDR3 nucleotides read TGCGCGCTGGCTGAAAGCTCCTACGAGCAGTACTTC.

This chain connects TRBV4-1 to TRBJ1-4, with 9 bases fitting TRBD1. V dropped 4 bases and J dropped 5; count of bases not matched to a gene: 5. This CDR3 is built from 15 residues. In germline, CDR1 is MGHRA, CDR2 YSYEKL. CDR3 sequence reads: CASSRPGTGNEKLFF. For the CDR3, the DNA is TGCGCCAGCAGCCGCCCCGGGACAGGGAATGAAAAACTGTTTTTT.

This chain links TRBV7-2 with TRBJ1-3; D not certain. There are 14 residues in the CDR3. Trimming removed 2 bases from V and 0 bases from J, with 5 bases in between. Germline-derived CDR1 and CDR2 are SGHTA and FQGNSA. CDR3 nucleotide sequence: TGTGCCAGCAGCTTATATCTCTCTGGAAACACCATATATTTT. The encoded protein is CASSLYLSGNTIYF. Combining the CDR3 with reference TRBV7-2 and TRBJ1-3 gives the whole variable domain GAGVSQSPSNKVTEKGKDVELRCDPISGHTALYWYRQSLGQGLEFLIYFQGNSAPDKSGLPSDRFSAERTGGSVSTLTIQRTQQEDSAVYLCASSLYLSGNTIYFGEGSWLTVV.

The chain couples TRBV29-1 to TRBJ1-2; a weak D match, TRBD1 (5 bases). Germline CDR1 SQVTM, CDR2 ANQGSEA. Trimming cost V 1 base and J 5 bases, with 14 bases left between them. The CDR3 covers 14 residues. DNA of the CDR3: TGCAGCGTTGAAGGAGTGGGGCTACCTTATGGCTACACCTTC. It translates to CSVEGVGLPYGYTF. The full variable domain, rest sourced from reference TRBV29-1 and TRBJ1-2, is SAVISQKPSRDICQRGTSLTIQCQVDSQVTMMFWYRQQPGQSLTLIATANQGSEATYESGFVIDKFPISRPNLTFSTLTVSNMSPEDSSIYLCSVEGVGLPYGYTFGSGTRLTVV.

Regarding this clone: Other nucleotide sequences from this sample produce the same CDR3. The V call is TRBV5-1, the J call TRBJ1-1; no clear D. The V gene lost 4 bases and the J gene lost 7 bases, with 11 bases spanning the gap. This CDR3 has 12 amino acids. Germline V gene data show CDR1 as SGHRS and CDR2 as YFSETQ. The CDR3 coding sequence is TGCGCCAGCAGCCCCGAAACGGGTGAAGCTTTCTTT. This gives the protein CASSPETGEAFF.